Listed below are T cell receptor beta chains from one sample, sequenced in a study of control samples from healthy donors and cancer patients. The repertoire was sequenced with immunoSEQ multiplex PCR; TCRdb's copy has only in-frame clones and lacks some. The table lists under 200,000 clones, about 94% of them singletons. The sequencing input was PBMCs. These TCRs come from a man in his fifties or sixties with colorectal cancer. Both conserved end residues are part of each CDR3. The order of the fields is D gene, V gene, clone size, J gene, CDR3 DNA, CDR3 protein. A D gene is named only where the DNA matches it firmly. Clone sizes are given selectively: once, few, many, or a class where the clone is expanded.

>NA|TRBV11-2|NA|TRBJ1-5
TGTGCCAGCAGCTTAACTCAGAGTCAGCCCCAGCATTTT
CASSLTQSQPQHF
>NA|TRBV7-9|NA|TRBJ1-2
TGTGCCAGCAGCTTAGGCGGGTATGGCTACACCTTC
CASSLGGYGYTF
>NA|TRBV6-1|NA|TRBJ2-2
TGTGCCAGCAGAGGGGGTGCGTTCACCGGGGAGCTGTTTTTT
CASRGGAFTGELFF
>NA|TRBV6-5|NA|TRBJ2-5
TGTGCCAGCAGTACAGGAGGGGAGACCCAGTACTTC
CASSTGGETQYF
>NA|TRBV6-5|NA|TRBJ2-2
TGTGCCAGCAGTTACCCAGAGAACACCGGGGAGCTGTTTTTT
CASSYPENTGELFF
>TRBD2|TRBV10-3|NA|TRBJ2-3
TGTGCCATCAGTTCGACTAGCGGGGGGGCCACAGATACGCAGTATTTT
CAISSTSGGATDTQYF
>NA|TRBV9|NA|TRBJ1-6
TGTGCCAGCAGTGAGGGGCGGTATAATTCACCCCTCCACTTT
CASSEGRYNSPLHF
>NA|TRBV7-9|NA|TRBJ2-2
TGTGCCAGCAGCTTACGTGAAGAGGGGGAGCTGTTTTTT
CASSLREEGELFF
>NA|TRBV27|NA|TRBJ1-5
TGTGCCAGCAGCTTCATGAGAGGGGGCAATCAGCCCCAGCATTTT
CASSFMRGGNQPQHF
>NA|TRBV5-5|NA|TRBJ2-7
TGTGCCAGCAGCTTCCTAACTTGGCCTGGCGAGCAGTACTTC
CASSFLTWPGEQYF
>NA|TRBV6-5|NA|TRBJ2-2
TGTGCCAGCAGCCGGACGGCCGCGAACACCGGGGAGCTGTTTTTT
CASSRTAANTGELFF
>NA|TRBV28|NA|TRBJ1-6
TGTGCCAGCAGCACCTATTCACCCCTCCACTTT
CASSTYSPLHF
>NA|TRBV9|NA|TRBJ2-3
TGTGCCAGCAGCGTAGGAGATACGCAGTATTTT
CASSVGDTQYF
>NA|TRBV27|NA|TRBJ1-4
TGTGCCAGCAGTCCGAAATCAGGGTTGACTAATGAAAAACTGTTTTTT
CASSPKSGLTNEKLFF
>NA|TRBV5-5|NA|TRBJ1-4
TGTGCCAGCAGTCAGGGGCAAATAGTGGAAAAACTGTTTTTT
CASSQGQIVEKLFF
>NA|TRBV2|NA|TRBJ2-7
TGTGCCAGCAGTCTCGGCAGGTCCTACGAGCAGTACTTC
CASSLGRSYEQYF
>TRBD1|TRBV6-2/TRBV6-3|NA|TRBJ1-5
TGTGCCAGCAGTTCCCCGACAGGGTGGCGGCAGCCCCAGCATTTT
CASSSPTGWRQPQHF
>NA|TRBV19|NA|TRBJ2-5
TGTGCCAGTAGTTTCGGGACGGCCCCCCAAGAGACCCAGTACTTC
CASSFGTAPQETQYF
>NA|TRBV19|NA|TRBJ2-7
TGTGCCAGTAGTATTAAGGGTTTAAGCTCCTACGAGCAGTACTTC
CASSIKGLSSYEQYF
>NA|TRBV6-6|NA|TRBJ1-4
TGTGCCAGCAGTTACGGGCAGGGGAATGAAAAACTGTTTTTT
CASSYGQGNEKLFF
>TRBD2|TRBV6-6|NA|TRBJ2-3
TGTGCCAGCAGCGCGGGACTAGCGGGGGGGATAGATACGCAGTATTTT
CASSAGLAGGIDTQYF
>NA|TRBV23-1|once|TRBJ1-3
TGCGCCAGCAGTCATGCCAACTCTGGAAACACCATATATTTT
CASSHANSGNTIYF
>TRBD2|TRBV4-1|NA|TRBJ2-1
TGCGCCAGCACCCAACTAGCGGGGGCCTACAATGAGCAGTTCTTC
CASTQLAGAYNEQFF
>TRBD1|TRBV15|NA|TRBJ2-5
TGTGCCACCAGCACCCGAGACAGGGTTGAGACCCAGTACTTC
CATSTRDRVETQYF
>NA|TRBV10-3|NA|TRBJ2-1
TGTGCCATCAGTGAGTCTGGCAGTGTTAATGAGCAGTTCTTC
CAISESGSVNEQFF
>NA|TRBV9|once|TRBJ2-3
TGTGCCAGCAGCGTGCGGACAGACAATACAGATACGCAGTATTTT
CASSVRTDNTDTQYF
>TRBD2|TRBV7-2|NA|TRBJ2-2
TGTGCCAGCAGCTCCGGACTAGTTCGCACCGGGGAGCTGTTTTTT
CASSSGLVRTGELFF
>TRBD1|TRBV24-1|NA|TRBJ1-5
TGTGCCACCAGTGACTTCAGGACAGGGGCCAATCAGCCCCAGCATTTT
CATSDFRTGANQPQHF
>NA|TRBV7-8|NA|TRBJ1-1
TGTGCCAGCAGCTTAGCGGGGCATCGGGGCACTGAAGCTTTCTTT
CASSLAGHRGTEAFF
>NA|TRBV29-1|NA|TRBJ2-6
TGCAGCGTACAGGGTTCTGGGGCCAACGTCCTGACTTTC
CSVQGSGANVLTF
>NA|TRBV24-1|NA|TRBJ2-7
TGTGCCACCAGTGATGAGCAGGGGTCCTACGAGCAGTACTTC
CATSDEQGSYEQYF
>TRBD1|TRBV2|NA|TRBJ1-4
TGTGCCAGCAGAAGGACAGGGGGCCTGCCCCCGGCATTACTTGAACTGTTTTTT
CASRRTGGLPPALLELFF
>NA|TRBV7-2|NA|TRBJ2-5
TGTGCCAGCAGCTCCGGACGGGAGACCCAGTACTTC
CASSSGRETQYF
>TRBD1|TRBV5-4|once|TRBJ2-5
TGTGCCAGCAGCTTGCAGGGGGACGTGACCCAGTACTTC
CASSLQGDVTQYF
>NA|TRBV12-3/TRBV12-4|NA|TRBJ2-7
TGTGCCAGCCGATCGACCCCTTGGAGAGAGCAGTACTTC
CASRSTPWREQYF
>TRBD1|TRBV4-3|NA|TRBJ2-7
TGCGCCAGCAGCGAAGCTTGGGGACAGCCAGCCTACGAGCAGTACTTC
CASSEAWGQPAYEQYF
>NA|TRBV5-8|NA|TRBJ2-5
TGTGCCAGCAGCTTGGGCTCCAGCAGAGAGACCCAGTACTTC
CASSLGSSRETQYF
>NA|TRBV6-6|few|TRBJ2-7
TGTGCCAGCGGGGGGTCGACCTACGAGCAGTACTTC
CASGGSTYEQYF
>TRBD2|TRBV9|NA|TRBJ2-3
TGTGCCAGCAGCGGACTAGCGTCTAAGGGCACAGATACGCAGTATTTT
CASSGLASKGTDTQYF
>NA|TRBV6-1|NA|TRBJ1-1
TGTGCCAGCAGTGAATTATCGGTCATGAACACTGAAGCTTTCTTT
CASSELSVMNTEAFF
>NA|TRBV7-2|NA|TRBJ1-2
TGTGCCAGCAGCTCGAGGACTACCAGGAGGTCGGTTGGCTACACCTTC
CASSSRTTRRSVGYTF
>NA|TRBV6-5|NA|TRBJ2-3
TGTGCCAGCAGAGATATAGGGGGATCTGCAGATACGCAGTATTTT
CASRDIGGSADTQYF
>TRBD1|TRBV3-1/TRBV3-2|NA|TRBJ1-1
TGTGCCAGCAGGGGACAGGGGGCTATGAACACTGAAGCTTTCTTT
CASRGQGAMNTEAFF
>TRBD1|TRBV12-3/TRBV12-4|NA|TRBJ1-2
TGTGCCAGCAGACAGGGGGGAGGTGGCTACACCTTC
CASRQGGGGYTF
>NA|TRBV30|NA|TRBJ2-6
TGTGCCGGAGCAGTGTCAGGGGCCAACGTCCTGACTTTC
CAGAVSGANVLTF
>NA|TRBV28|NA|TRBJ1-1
TGTGCCAGCCGTTCCCGGGGGCGGGGGGAAACTGAAGCTTTCTTT
CASRSRGRGETEAFF
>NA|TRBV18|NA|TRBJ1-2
TGTGCCAGCTCACCGGGGCAGGACAACTATGGCTACACCTTC
CASSPGQDNYGYTF
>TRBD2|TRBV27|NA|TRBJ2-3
TGTGCCAGCAGTCCCGAACTAGCGGGGGGGAGAGATACGCAGTATTTT
CASSPELAGGRDTQYF
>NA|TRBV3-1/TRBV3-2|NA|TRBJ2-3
TGTGCCAGCAGCCAACGGGGTAGCACAGATACGCAGTATTTT
CASSQRGSTDTQYF
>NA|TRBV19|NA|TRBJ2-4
TGTGCCAGTACCCGGGACCTAGGAGGCCTGGGTGACATTCAGTACTTC
CASTRDLGGLGDIQYF